This is a list of T cell receptor beta chains from one sample in a study of T cell repertoires in cytomegalovirus infection. No antigens are known for them. MiXCR was run by TCRdb on the reads, yielding one entry per CDR3 protein. Seen here are around 750,000 distinct CDR3 sequences, about 30% observed once, and the top ten hold roughly 12%. Specimen: cultured CD8+ T cells from PBMCs, collected from culture after CMV antigen stimulation. Every receptor here comes from a human donor in good health (CMV status not recorded). Some clones in this sample may be carry-over from other donors' samples. Each CDR3 is given with its conserved first and last residue. A D gene is named only where the DNA matches it firmly. Part of the rows lack a size; the others show once, few, many or a class for expanded clones.

NA | NA | TRBJ1-1 | TRBV27 | CTSSSVWNTEAFF | TGTACCAGCAGTTCCGTTTGGAACACTGAAGCTTTCTTT
NA | NA | TRBJ1-5 | TRBV6-5 | CASRLNRDRDQPQHF | TGTGCCAGCAGGCTGAACCGGGACCGAGATCAGCCCCAGCATTTT
NA | NA | TRBJ1-1 | TRBV18 | CASSPDGSSTEAFF | TGTGCCAGCTCACCCGACGGGTCCTCCACTGAAGCTTTCTTT
few | NA | TRBJ2-1 | TRBV10-3 | CATSSGSPYNEQFF | TGTGCCACGAGTTCCGGGAGCCCCTACAATGAGCAGTTCTTC
NA | NA | TRBJ1-1 | TRBV7-6 | CASSSRTELNTEAFF | TGTGCCAGCAGCTCGCGGACAGAGTTGAACACTGAAGCTTTCTTT
NA | NA | TRBJ2-5 | TRBV27 | CASSSLTGSETQYF | TGTGCCAGCAGTTCCCTTACAGGTTCCGAGACCCAGTACTTC
NA | TRBD1 | TRBJ2-5 | TRBV29-1 | CSVEDRLQGAGETQYF | TGCAGCGTTGAAGATCGACTACAGGGGGCCGGGGAGACCCAGTACTTC
NA | TRBD1 | TRBJ2-7 | TRBV5-8 | CASSLVLTGGIHGSVYEQYF | TGTGCCAGCAGCTTGGTGTTGACAGGGGGCATTCACGGTTCGGTGTACGAGCAGTACTTC
few | NA | TRBJ1-4 | TRBV15 | CATSRDLRATGQNEKLFF | TGTGCCACCAGCAGAGACCTCCGCGCGACAGGCCAAAATGAAAAACTGTTTTTT
few | TRBD1 | TRBJ1-1 | TRBV7-9 | CASSTRTGAQNTEAFF | TGTGCCAGCAGCACCCGGACAGGGGCACAGAACACTGAAGCTTTCTTT
NA | NA | TRBJ2-5 | TRBV4-1 | CASSQDWLEETQYF | TGCGCCAGCAGCCAAGATTGGTTGGAAGAGACCCAGTACTTC
NA | NA | TRBJ2-2 | TRBV6-2/TRBV6-3 | CASSYRYLGELFF | TGTGCCAGCAGTTATCGGTACCTCGGGGAGCTGTTTTTT
NA | NA | TRBJ2-5 | TRBV13 | CASSLDYEETQYF | TGTGCCAGCAGCCTTGACTATGAAGAGACCCAGTACTTC
NA | NA | TRBJ2-6 | TRBV12-3/TRBV12-4 | CASSFWAAPSGANVLTF | TGTGCCAGCAGTTTTTGGGCAGCCCCCTCTGGGGCCAACGTCCTGACTTTC
NA | TRBD1 | TRBJ1-1 | TRBV4-1 | CASSHFGTGDTEAFF | TGCGCCAGCAGCCATTTCGGGACAGGGGACACTGAAGCTTTCTTT
many | NA | TRBJ1-2 | TRBV7-2 | CASTPGGTYGYTF | TGTGCCAGCACCCCTGGGGGGACCTATGGCTACACCTTC
NA | NA | TRBJ2-1 | TRBV28 | CASSKWGTYNEQFF | TGTGCCAGCAGTAAATGGGGTACCTACAATGAGCAGTTCTTC
few | NA | TRBJ1-5 | TRBV6-2/TRBV6-3 | CASSYDGGWQPQHF | TGTGCCAGCAGTTACGACGGAGGTTGGCAGCCCCAGCATTTT
few | NA | TRBJ1-3 | TRBV6-5 | CASSYGGTSSGNTIYF | TGTGCCAGCAGTTACGGGGGAACGAGCTCTGGAAACACCATATATTTT
NA | NA | TRBJ1-3 | TRBV5-1 | CASSPADSGNGNTIYF | TGCGCCAGCAGCCCCGCCGACTCAGGGAATGGAAACACCATATATTTT
once | NA | TRBJ2-3 | TRBV6-2/TRBV6-3 | CVSTGDGYTDTQYF | TGTGTCAGCACCGGGGACGGATACACAGATACGCAGTATTTT
NA | TRBD1 | TRBJ1-3 | TRBV6-1 | CASSDRGGGNTIYF | TGTGCCAGCAGTGACAGGGGGGGAGGAAACACCATATATTTT
many | NA | TRBJ1-4 | TRBV7-2 | CASSFLRAGRYVLPTNEKLFF | TGTGCCAGCAGCTTTCTCCGGGCAGGGCGATACGTACTGCCAACTAATGAAAAACTGTTTTTT
many | NA | TRBJ2-7 | TRBV7-2 | CASSLAGTTYEQYF | TGTGCCAGCAGCTTAGCCGGGACAACCTACGAGCAGTACTTC
few | TRBD1 | TRBJ2-1 | TRBV6-5 | CASSYTGGYDEQFF | TGTGCCAGCAGTTACACAGGGGGCTACGATGAGCAGTTCTTC
NA | TRBD1 | TRBJ1-1 | TRBV6-6 | CASSYRKQGPTEAFF | TGTGCCAGCAGTTACCGGAAACAGGGGCCCACTGAAGCTTTCTTT
NA | NA | TRBJ2-6 | TRBV4-2 | CASSQDVGGVSGANVLTF | TGTGCCAGCAGCCAAGACGTGGGGGGTGTCTCTGGGGCCAACGTCCTGACTTTC
few | TRBD1 | TRBJ2-2 | TRBV6-2/TRBV6-3 | CASSYHYRGANTGELFF | TGTGCCAGCAGTTACCATTACAGGGGTGCGAACACCGGGGAGCTGTTTTTT
NA | NA | TRBJ2-2 | TRBV10-3 | CAITATGELFF | TGTGCCATCACTGCTACCGGGGAGCTGTTTTTT
NA | NA | TRBJ1-1 | TRBV11-2 | CASSPSFGYDEDTEAFF | TGTGCCAGCAGCCCTAGTTTTGGGTATGATGAAGACACTGAAGCTTTCTTT
many | NA | TRBJ2-1 | TRBV7-9 | CASSSPTPARGEQFF | TGTGCCAGCAGCTCTCCTACCCCTGCCAGGGGCGAGCAGTTCTTC
NA | TRBD1 | TRBJ2-3 | TRBV20-1 | CSATDFGTGADTQYF | TGCAGTGCTACCGACTTCGGGACAGGGGCAGATACGCAGTATTTT
NA | NA | TRBJ2-1 | TRBV19 | CASSIATGLLDNEQFF | TGTGCCAGTAGTATAGCTACAGGGCTCCTCGACAATGAGCAGTTCTTC
NA | TRBD1 | TRBJ1-1 | TRBV6-6 | CAACQGVEANTEAFF | TGTGCCGCTTGCCAGGGGGTTGAAGCTAACACTGAAGCTTTCTTT
NA | NA | TRBJ2-1 | TRBV7-9 | CASSPLRLDGNNEQFF | TGTGCCAGCAGCCCCCTTAGACTAGATGGTAACAATGAGCAGTTCTTC
NA | TRBD1 | TRBJ1-1 | TRBV29-1 | CSVYLGEDRVNTEAFF | TGCAGCGTCTACCTCGGAGAAGACAGGGTGAACACTGAAGCTTTCTTT
NA | NA | TRBJ2-2 | TRBV29-1 | CSVENEPANTGELFF | TGCAGCGTTGAGAACGAGCCTGCGAACACCGGGGAGCTGTTTTTT
many | NA | TRBJ1-1 | TRBV7-8 | CASSPRRTEAFF | TGTGCCAGCAGCCCCCGACGGACTGAAGCTTTCTTT
few | NA | TRBJ1-2 | TRBV6-1 | CASWAATSNYGYTF | TGTGCCAGCTGGGCAGCGACTTCTAACTATGGCTACACCTTC
NA | NA | TRBJ2-1 | TRBV5-6 | CASSLDSGGVPYNEQFF | TGTGCCAGCAGCTTGGATTCGGGCGGGGTGCCCTACAATGAGCAGTTCTTC
once | NA | TRBJ2-5 | TRBV19 | CASRGLQTQYF | TGTGCCAGTAGAGGCCTGCAGACCCAGTACTTC
NA | NA | TRBJ1-1 | TRBV7-4 | CASSPGHVSSTEAFF | TGTGCCAGCAGCCCGGGACACGTGTCGTCCACTGAAGCTTTCTTT
NA | TRBD1 | TRBJ1-5 | TRBV6-1 | CASSENSAQGAYQPQHF | TGTGCCAGCAGTGAAAACTCAGCACAGGGGGCTTATCAGCCCCAGCATTTT
NA | TRBD1 | TRBJ2-3 | TRBV6-2/TRBV6-3 | CASSYSWTGGITDTQYF | TGTGCCAGCAGTTACTCGTGGACAGGGGGCATCACAGATACGCAGTATTTT
NA | TRBD1 | TRBJ2-7 | TRBV2 | CASSDPDRTYEQYF | TGTGCCAGCAGTGACCCGGACAGGACCTACGAGCAGTACTTC
few | NA | TRBJ2-1 | TRBV28 | CASSLREYNEQFF | TGTGCCAGCAGTTTAAGAGAATACAATGAGCAGTTCTTC
few | TRBD1 | TRBJ2-3 | TRBV7-2 | CASSLAGDSRDTQYF | TGTGCCAGCAGCTTAGCCGGGGACAGCCGAGATACGCAGTATTTT
NA | NA | TRBJ1-2 | TRBV6-4 | CASSDSVVAYGYTF | TGTGCCAGCAGTGACTCGGTAGTGGCTTATGGCTACACCTTC
many | NA | TRBJ2-1 | TRBV7-9 | CASSKVGGPHNEQFF | TGTGCCAGCAGCAAGGTGGGGGGGCCACACAATGAGCAGTTCTTC
NA | TRBD2 | TRBJ2-1 | TRBV5-4 | CASSPGLAGGQEQFF | TGTGCCAGCAGTCCGGGACTAGCGGGGGGGCAGGAGCAGTTCTTC
NA | NA | TRBJ2-3 | TRBV2 | CANNRADTQYF | TGTGCCAACAACAGGGCGGATACGCAGTATTTT
few | NA | TRBJ2-1 | TRBV12-3/TRBV12-4 | CASTQGRLKQFF | TGTGCCAGCACCCAAGGGAGACTCAAGCAGTTCTTC